These T cell receptor beta chains were read from a single sample in a study of CD8 T cells in ankylosing spondylitis. TCRdb re-called the 5' RACE reads through MiXCR, storing one row per CDR3 protein. Among a few hundred thousand distinct CDR3 sequences listed, over 15% were seen once. The sequenced sample consisted of blood, either unsorted or a sorted T cell fraction (not recorded which). The source of these receptors is a male donor with ankylosing spondylitis. Both conserved end residues are part of each CDR3. The D gene is left open where the match is weak. Size is omitted from some rows. Given values are once, few, many or a class for expanded clones.

clone size: few
D gene: -
J gene: TRBJ2-7
V gene: TRBV11-2
CDR3 DNA: TGTGCCAGCAACCGCCTGGGGACGTTTGGCGAGCAGTACTTC
CDR3 protein: CASNRLGTFGEQYF

clone size: -
D gene: -
J gene: TRBJ2-4
V gene: TRBV19
CDR3 DNA: TGTGCCAGTAGAATAGCTGGCGAAAACATTCAGTACTTC
CDR3 protein: CASRIAGENIQYF

clone size: -
D gene: -
J gene: TRBJ2-5
V gene: TRBV9
CDR3 DNA: TGTGCCAGCAGCCCCCGCCCCCAAGAGACCCAGTACTTC
CDR3 protein: CASSPRPQETQYF

clone size: -
D gene: -
J gene: TRBJ1-6
V gene: TRBV30
CDR3 DNA: TGTGCCTGGAGTTCAGGGGCCAATTCACCCCTCCACTTT
CDR3 protein: CAWSSGANSPLHF

clone size: -
D gene: -
J gene: TRBJ2-1
V gene: TRBV5-1
CDR3 DNA: TGCGCCAGCAGCAAAAGGAGGTGGAGGGCGGCCGGTGATGAGCAGTTCTTC
CDR3 protein: CASSKRRWRAAGDEQFF

clone size: few
D gene: -
J gene: TRBJ1-2
V gene: TRBV6-5
CDR3 DNA: TGTGCCAGCAGTTACGGTCAGGGAGGCTACACCTTC
CDR3 protein: CASSYGQGGYTF

clone size: -
D gene: TRBD2
J gene: TRBJ2-7
V gene: TRBV6-1
CDR3 DNA: TGTGCCAGCAGTGAAGGTTACGGGGGGAACTCCTACGAGCAGTACTTC
CDR3 protein: CASSEGYGGNSYEQYF

clone size: few
D gene: -
J gene: TRBJ2-1
V gene: TRBV20-1
CDR3 DNA: TGCAGTGCTGAGTTGGGGGACCCAGACAATGAGCAGTTCTTC
CDR3 protein: CSAELGDPDNEQFF

clone size: few
D gene: -
J gene: TRBJ1-3
V gene: TRBV18
CDR3 DNA: TGTGCCAGCTCACCAGGTGCAGGGCGAGGGGGCTCTGGAAACACCATATATTTT
CDR3 protein: CASSPGAGRGGSGNTIYF

clone size: few
D gene: -
J gene: TRBJ2-3
V gene: TRBV28
CDR3 DNA: TGTGCCAGCCTAGGGGTACCCCAGCAAGATACGCAGTATTTT
CDR3 protein: CASLGVPQQDTQYF

clone size: -
D gene: -
J gene: TRBJ1-2
V gene: TRBV7-9
CDR3 DNA: TGTGCCAGCAGCTTAGATGCCGCACCCGGAGGCTACACCTTC
CDR3 protein: CASSLDAAPGGYTF

clone size: few
D gene: TRBD2
J gene: TRBJ2-1
V gene: TRBV7-8
CDR3 DNA: TGTGCCAGCACCTTAAAAGGGCTAGCGGGAGAGGGAGAGCAGTTCTTC
CDR3 protein: CASTLKGLAGEGEQFF

clone size: -
D gene: -
J gene: TRBJ2-7
V gene: TRBV20-1
CDR3 DNA: TGCAGTGCTCCGGGACCTTCCTACGAGCAGTACTTC
CDR3 protein: CSAPGPSYEQYF

clone size: -
D gene: -
J gene: TRBJ1-2
V gene: TRBV10-3
CDR3 DNA: TGTGCCATCAGATACCGGGACGGAATTGGTGGCTACACCTTC
CDR3 protein: CAIRYRDGIGGYTF

clone size: -
D gene: -
J gene: TRBJ2-5
V gene: TRBV20-1
CDR3 DNA: TGCAGTGCTCCCGCCGGGACAGACCGGGGGGAGACCCAGTACTTC
CDR3 protein: CSAPAGTDRGETQYF

clone size: -
D gene: -
J gene: TRBJ2-5
V gene: TRBV7-6
CDR3 DNA: TGTGCCAGCAGCCGTGGGGCACGACCGGGGGAGACCCAGTACTTC
CDR3 protein: CASSRGARPGETQYF

clone size: -
D gene: -
J gene: TRBJ2-1
V gene: TRBV7-9
CDR3 DNA: TGTGCCAGCACGCTAGGGCCTTACGGGGATGAGCAGTTCTTC
CDR3 protein: CASTLGPYGDEQFF

clone size: many
D gene: -
J gene: TRBJ1-3
V gene: TRBV7-8
CDR3 DNA: TGTGCCAGCAGCTCACGGACAGAGGGAAACACCATATATTTT
CDR3 protein: CASSSRTEGNTIYF

clone size: many
D gene: TRBD2
J gene: TRBJ2-5
V gene: TRBV11-2
CDR3 DNA: TGTGCCAGCAGCTTCCGGACTAGCGGGGTAGGAGGAGAGACCCAGTACTTC
CDR3 protein: CASSFRTSGVGGETQYF

clone size: -
D gene: -
J gene: TRBJ1-6
V gene: TRBV19
CDR3 DNA: TGTGCCAGTACCCTCGACAGAAAAGATAATTCACCCCTCCACTTT
CDR3 protein: CASTLDRKDNSPLHF

clone size: few
D gene: TRBD1
J gene: TRBJ1-1
V gene: TRBV3-1
CDR3 DNA: TGTGCCAGCAGCCGAAATCCGGGACAGGGGAACACTGAAGCTTTCTTT
CDR3 protein: CASSRNPGQGNTEAFF

clone size: few
D gene: TRBD1
J gene: TRBJ2-7
V gene: TRBV29-1
CDR3 DNA: TGCAGCGTTGGCCCAGGGGGCTTGAGAGAGCAGTACTTC
CDR3 protein: CSVGPGGLREQYF

clone size: many
D gene: -
J gene: TRBJ1-5
V gene: TRBV5-5
CDR3 DNA: TGTGCCAGCAGCTTTTTGGTCCGGCAGCCCCAGCATTTT
CDR3 protein: CASSFLVRQPQHF

clone size: many
D gene: -
J gene: TRBJ1-2
V gene: TRBV25-1
CDR3 DNA: TGTGCCAGCAGCGGGGGGAACTATGGCTACACCTTC
CDR3 protein: CASSGGNYGYTF

clone size: -
D gene: TRBD1
J gene: TRBJ2-7
V gene: TRBV7-2
CDR3 DNA: TGTGCCAGCAGCTTAGAACCACAGGGGGCGGGGGAGCAGTACTTC
CDR3 protein: CASSLEPQGAGEQYF

clone size: -
D gene: TRBD1
J gene: TRBJ2-1
V gene: TRBV7-6
CDR3 DNA: TGTGCCAGCAGCACAGCCGGGACAGGCTCCTACAATGAGCAGTTCTTC
CDR3 protein: CASSTAGTGSYNEQFF

clone size: -
D gene: -
J gene: TRBJ2-3
V gene: TRBV5-1
CDR3 DNA: TGCGCCAGCAGCGGATCGGCAGGCCTTAGCACAGATACGCAGTATTTT
CDR3 protein: CASSGSAGLSTDTQYF

clone size: -
D gene: -
J gene: TRBJ1-2
V gene: TRBV11-1
CDR3 DNA: TGTGCCAGCAGCTTAGCGCTGATCCGGGAAGCGGGGAGTATGGATGGCTACACCTTC
CDR3 protein: CASSLALIREAGSMDGYTF

clone size: few
D gene: -
J gene: TRBJ1-5
V gene: TRBV10-3
CDR3 DNA: TGTGCCATCGCGGCAGGGATTGATCGCGGGCCCCAGCATTTT
CDR3 protein: CAIAAGIDRGPQHF

clone size: few
D gene: -
J gene: TRBJ2-7
V gene: TRBV28
CDR3 DNA: TGTGCCAGCAGTGACCACGGACTCAGGGGCGAGCAGTACTTC
CDR3 protein: CASSDHGLRGEQYF

clone size: few
D gene: TRBD1
J gene: TRBJ1-1
V gene: TRBV11-1
CDR3 DNA: TGTGCCAGCAGCTTAATGACGTACGTGACAGGGATGAACACTGAAGCTTTCTTT
CDR3 protein: CASSLMTYVTGMNTEAFF

clone size: -
D gene: -
J gene: TRBJ2-2
V gene: TRBV11-3
CDR3 DNA: TGTGCCAGCAGACTTCCGGCCGGCGGCGGGGAGCTGTTTTTT
CDR3 protein: CASRLPAGGGELFF

clone size: few
D gene: TRBD1
J gene: TRBJ2-7
V gene: TRBV10-3
CDR3 DNA: TGTGCCATCAGTGTCGGACAGGGTCACGAGCAGTACTTC
CDR3 protein: CAISVGQGHEQYF

clone size: many
D gene: -
J gene: TRBJ1-1
V gene: TRBV5-1
CDR3 DNA: TGCGCCAGCAGCTTGGCCGCCTTCCAGGGAAAAAAACACACTGAAGCTTTCTTT
CDR3 protein: CASSLAAFQGKKHTEAFF

clone size: -
D gene: -
J gene: TRBJ1-2
V gene: TRBV7-2
CDR3 DNA: TGTGCCAACGCTGGGACACTAACTAACTATGGCTACACCTTC
CDR3 protein: CANAGTLTNYGYTF

clone size: few
D gene: -
J gene: TRBJ1-1
V gene: TRBV12-3/TRBV12-4
CDR3 DNA: TGTGCCAGCAGTTTGGGGTCGCTTGGGGGGAACACTGAAGCTTTCTTT
CDR3 protein: CASSLGSLGGNTEAFF

clone size: few
D gene: TRBD1
J gene: TRBJ2-3
V gene: TRBV5-1
CDR3 DNA: TGCGCCAGCAGCAACCCGGGACAGGGGGCTAGAGATACGCAGTATTTT
CDR3 protein: CASSNPGQGARDTQYF

clone size: many
D gene: -
J gene: TRBJ2-7
V gene: TRBV3-1
CDR3 DNA: TGTGCCAGCAGAAGCGCACCGGGCGCCTACGAGCAGTACTTC
CDR3 protein: CASRSAPGAYEQYF

clone size: few
D gene: -
J gene: TRBJ2-3
V gene: TRBV4-1
CDR3 DNA: TGCGCCAGCAGCCAAGATTCCGAGTTTGATACGCAGTATTTT
CDR3 protein: CASSQDSEFDTQYF

clone size: -
D gene: -
J gene: TRBJ1-1
V gene: TRBV12-3/TRBV12-4
CDR3 DNA: TGTGCCAGCAGTTTTCGGGCCAACACTGAAGCTTTCTTT
CDR3 protein: CASSFRANTEAFF

clone size: once
D gene: -
J gene: TRBJ2-6
V gene: TRBV12-3/TRBV12-4
CDR3 DNA: TGTGCCAGCAGATCAGGGGCTGGGGCCAACGTCCTGACTTTC
CDR3 protein: CASRSGAGANVLTF

clone size: few
D gene: -
J gene: TRBJ1-3
V gene: TRBV5-1
CDR3 DNA: TGCGCCAGCAGCTTGGCGAGAGGGTACGGAAACACCATATATTTT
CDR3 protein: CASSLARGYGNTIYF

clone size: many
D gene: -
J gene: TRBJ2-1
V gene: TRBV5-5
CDR3 DNA: TGTGCCAGCAGCTTCGGGAGCTCCTACAATGAGCAGTTCTTC
CDR3 protein: CASSFGSSYNEQFF

clone size: few
D gene: -
J gene: TRBJ1-1
V gene: TRBV6-1
CDR3 DNA: TGTGCCAGCAACGCCCGAGGGGGACTAAGAGGCGCTTTCTTT
CDR3 protein: CASNARGGLRGAFF

clone size: -
D gene: -
J gene: TRBJ2-5
V gene: TRBV2
CDR3 DNA: TGTGCCAGCAAGGGCGGCAGTAAAGAGACCCAGTACTTC
CDR3 protein: CASKGGSKETQYF

clone size: few
D gene: -
J gene: TRBJ2-5
V gene: TRBV20-1
CDR3 DNA: TGCAGTGCCGGAGGACAGGGAGGGGAGACCCAGTACTTC
CDR3 protein: CSAGGQGGETQYF

clone size: many
D gene: TRBD1
J gene: TRBJ2-7
V gene: TRBV3-1
CDR3 DNA: TGTGCCAGCAGCCGACGGGACAGGGGTTACGAGCAGTACTTC
CDR3 protein: CASSRRDRGYEQYF